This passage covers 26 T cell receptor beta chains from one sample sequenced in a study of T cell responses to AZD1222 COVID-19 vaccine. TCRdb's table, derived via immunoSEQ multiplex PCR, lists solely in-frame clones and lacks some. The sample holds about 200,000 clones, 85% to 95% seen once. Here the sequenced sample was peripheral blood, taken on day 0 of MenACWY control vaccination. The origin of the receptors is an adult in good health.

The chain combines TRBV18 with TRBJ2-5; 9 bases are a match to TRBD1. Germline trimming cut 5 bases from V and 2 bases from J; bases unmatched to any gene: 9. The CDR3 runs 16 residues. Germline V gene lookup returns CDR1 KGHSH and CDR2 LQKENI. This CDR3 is CASSNWDRAPQETQYF. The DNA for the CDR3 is TGTGCCAGCTCAAATTGGGACAGGGCCCCTCAAGAGACCCAGTACTTC.

The CDR3 is CASSESNRGENYGYTF. As DNA, the CDR3 is TGCGCCAGCAGTGAGTCGAACCGGGGCGAGAACTATGGCTACACCTTC. The chain has TRBV10-1 and TRBJ1-2; a possible D gene is TRBD1 (5 bases). The CDR3 is made up of 16 amino acids. V lost 0 bases and J lost 2, with 13 bases in between. Germline loops: CDR1 WNHNN, CDR2 SYGVQD (reference sequence).

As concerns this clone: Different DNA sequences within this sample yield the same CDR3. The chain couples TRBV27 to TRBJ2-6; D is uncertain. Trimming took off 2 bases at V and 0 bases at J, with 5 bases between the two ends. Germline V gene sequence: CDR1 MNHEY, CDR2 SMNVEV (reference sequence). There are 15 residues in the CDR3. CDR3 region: CASSLVSSGANVLTF. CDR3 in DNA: TGTGCCAGCAGTTTAGTAAGCTCTGGGGCCAACGTCCTGACTTTC.

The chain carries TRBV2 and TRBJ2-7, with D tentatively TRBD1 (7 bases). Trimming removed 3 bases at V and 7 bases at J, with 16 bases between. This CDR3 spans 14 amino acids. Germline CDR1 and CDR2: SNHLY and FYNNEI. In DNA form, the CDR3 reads TGTGCCAGCAGTGATGTGGGCAGGGGGGAAGAGCAGTACTTC. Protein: CASSDVGRGEEQYF. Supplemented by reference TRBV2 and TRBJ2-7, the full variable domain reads EPEVTQTPSHQVTQMGQEVILRCVPISNHLYFYWYRQILGQKVEFLVSFYNNEISEKSEIFDDQFSVERPDGSNFTLKIRSTKLEDSAMYFCASSDVGRGEEQYFGPGTRLTVT.

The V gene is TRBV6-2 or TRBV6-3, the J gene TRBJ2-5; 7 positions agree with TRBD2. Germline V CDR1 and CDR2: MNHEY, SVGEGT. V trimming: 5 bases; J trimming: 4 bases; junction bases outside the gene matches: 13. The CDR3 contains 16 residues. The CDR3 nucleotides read TGTGCCAGCAGTCCCCATATAGCGGGCAGGCGAGAGACCCAGTACTTC. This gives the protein CASSPHIAGRRETQYF.

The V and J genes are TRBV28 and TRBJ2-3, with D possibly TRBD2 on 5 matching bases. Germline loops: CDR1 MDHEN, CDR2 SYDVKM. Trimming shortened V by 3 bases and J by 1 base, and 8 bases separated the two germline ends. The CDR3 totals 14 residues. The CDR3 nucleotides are TGTGCCAGCAGTTTGGGAGACCGCACAGATACGCAGTATTTT. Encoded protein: CASSLGDRTDTQYF.

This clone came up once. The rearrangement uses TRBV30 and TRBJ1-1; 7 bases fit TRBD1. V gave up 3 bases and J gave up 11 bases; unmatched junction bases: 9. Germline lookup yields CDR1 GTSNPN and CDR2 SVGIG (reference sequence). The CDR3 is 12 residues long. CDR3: CAWRNTGAGAFF. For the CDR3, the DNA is TGTGCCTGGAGGAATACAGGGGCCGGGGCTTTCTTT.

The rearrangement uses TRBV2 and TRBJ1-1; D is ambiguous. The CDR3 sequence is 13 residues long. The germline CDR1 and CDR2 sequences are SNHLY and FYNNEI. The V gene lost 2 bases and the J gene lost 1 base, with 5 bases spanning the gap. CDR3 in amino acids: CASSERANTEAFF. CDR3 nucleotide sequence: TGTGCCAGCAGTGAAAGAGCGAACACTGAAGCTTTCTTT.

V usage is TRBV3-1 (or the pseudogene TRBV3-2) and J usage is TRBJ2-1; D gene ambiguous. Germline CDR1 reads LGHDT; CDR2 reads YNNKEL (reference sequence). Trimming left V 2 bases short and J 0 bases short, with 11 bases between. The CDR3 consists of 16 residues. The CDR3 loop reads CASSQFGTTSYNEQFF. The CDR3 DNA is TGTGCCAGCAGCCAATTTGGCACGACCTCCTACAATGAGCAGTTCTTC.

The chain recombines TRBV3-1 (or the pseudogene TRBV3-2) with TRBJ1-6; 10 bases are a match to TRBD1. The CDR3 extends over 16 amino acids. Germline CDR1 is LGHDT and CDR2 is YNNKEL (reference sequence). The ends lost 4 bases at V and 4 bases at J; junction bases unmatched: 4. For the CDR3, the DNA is TGTGCCAGCAGCCCGGACAGGGGGGGATATAATTCACCCCTCCACTTT. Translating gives CASSPDRGGYNSPLHF.

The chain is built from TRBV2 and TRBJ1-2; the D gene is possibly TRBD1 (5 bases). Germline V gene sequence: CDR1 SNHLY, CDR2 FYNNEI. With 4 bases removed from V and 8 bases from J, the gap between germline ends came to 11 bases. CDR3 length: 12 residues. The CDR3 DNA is TGTGCCAGCAGTGGAGGGGTCTACGGCTACACCTTC. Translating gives CASSGGVYGYTF. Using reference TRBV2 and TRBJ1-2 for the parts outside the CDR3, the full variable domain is EPEVTQTPSHQVTQMGQEVILRCVPISNHLYFYWYRQILGQKVEFLVSFYNNEISEKSEIFDDQFSVERPDGSNFTLKIRSTKLEDSAMYFCASSGGVYGYTFGSGTRLTVV.

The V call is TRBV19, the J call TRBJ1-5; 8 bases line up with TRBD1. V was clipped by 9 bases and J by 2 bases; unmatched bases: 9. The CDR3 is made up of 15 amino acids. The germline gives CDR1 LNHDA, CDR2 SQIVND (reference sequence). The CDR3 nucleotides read TGTGCCAGCAAGGACAGGGAAGGAGGCAATCAGCCCCAGCATTTT. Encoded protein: CASKDREGGNQPQHF.

The CDR3 bases are TGTGCCAGCAGCTTCGGCCAGGGGAATTCACCCCTCCACTTT. Translating it yields CASSFGQGNSPLHF. The rearrangement joins TRBV11-2 to TRBJ1-6, with D tentatively TRBD1 (6 bases). V shed 3 bases and J shed 7 bases, with 10 bases lying between them. The germline V gene has CDR1 SGHAT and CDR2 FQNNGV. The CDR3 has 14 amino acids.

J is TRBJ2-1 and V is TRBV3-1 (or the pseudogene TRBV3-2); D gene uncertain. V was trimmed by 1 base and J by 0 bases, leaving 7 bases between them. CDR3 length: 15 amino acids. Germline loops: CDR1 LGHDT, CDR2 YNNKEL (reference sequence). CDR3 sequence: CASSQGLSSYNEQFF. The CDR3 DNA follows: TGTGCCAGCAGCCAAGGTTTGAGCTCCTACAATGAGCAGTTCTTC.

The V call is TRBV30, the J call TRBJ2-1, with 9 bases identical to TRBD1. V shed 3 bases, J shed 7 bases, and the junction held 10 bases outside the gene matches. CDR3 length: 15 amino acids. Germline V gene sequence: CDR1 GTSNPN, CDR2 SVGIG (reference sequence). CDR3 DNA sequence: TGTGCCTGGAGCGCAGGGACAGGGTGGGGGAATGAGCAGTTCTTC. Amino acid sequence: CAWSAGTGWGNEQFF.

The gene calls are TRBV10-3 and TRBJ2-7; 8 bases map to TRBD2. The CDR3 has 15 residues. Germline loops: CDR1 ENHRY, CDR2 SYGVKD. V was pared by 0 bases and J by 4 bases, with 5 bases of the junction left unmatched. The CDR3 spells CAISESSGAGYEQYF. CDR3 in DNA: TGTGCCATCAGTGAGTCTAGCGGGGCGGGGTACGAGCAGTACTTC.

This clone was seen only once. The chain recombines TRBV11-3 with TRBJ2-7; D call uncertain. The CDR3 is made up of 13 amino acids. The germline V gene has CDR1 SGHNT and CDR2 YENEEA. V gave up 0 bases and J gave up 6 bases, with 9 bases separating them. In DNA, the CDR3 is TGTGCCAGCAGCTTAGAGGTAGGAGCCGAGCAGTACTTC. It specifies CASSLEVGAEQYF.

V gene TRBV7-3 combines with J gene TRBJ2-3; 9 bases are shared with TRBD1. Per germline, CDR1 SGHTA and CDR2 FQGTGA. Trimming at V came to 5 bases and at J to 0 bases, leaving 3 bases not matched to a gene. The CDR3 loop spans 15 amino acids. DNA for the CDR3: TGTGCCAGCAGCACGGACAGGGGTAGCACAGATACGCAGTATTTT. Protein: CASSTDRGSTDTQYF.

The CDR3 coding sequence is TGTGCCACTACTACCAGGCGGTCCTCTGGAAACACCATATATTTT. Translated, it gives CATTTRRSSGNTIYF. The chain has TRBV19 and TRBJ1-3; D is undetermined. The CDR3 length is 15 residues. Trimming removed 10 bases from V and 0 bases from J, with 16 bases in between. Per the germline V gene, CDR1 is LNHDA and CDR2 is SQIVND (reference sequence).

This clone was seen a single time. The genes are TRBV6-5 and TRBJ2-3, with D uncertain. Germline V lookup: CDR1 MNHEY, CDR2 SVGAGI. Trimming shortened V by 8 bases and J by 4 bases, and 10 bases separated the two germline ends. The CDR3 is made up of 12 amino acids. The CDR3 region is CASRAPSDTQYF. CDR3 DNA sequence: TGTGCCAGCCGAGCCCCGTCAGATACGCAGTATTTT.

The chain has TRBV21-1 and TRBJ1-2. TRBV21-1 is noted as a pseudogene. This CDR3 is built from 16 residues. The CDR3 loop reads CASSKETASRNYGYTF. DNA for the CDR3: TGTGCCAGCAGCAAGGAAACGGCCTCCCGAAACTATGGCTACACCTTC.

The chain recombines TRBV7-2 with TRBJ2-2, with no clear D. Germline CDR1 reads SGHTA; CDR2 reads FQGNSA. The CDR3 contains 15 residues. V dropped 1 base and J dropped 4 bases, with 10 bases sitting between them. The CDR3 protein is CASSLGAPPTGELFF. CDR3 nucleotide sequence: TGTGCCAGCAGCTTAGGCGCTCCCCCCACCGGGGAGCTGTTTTTT.

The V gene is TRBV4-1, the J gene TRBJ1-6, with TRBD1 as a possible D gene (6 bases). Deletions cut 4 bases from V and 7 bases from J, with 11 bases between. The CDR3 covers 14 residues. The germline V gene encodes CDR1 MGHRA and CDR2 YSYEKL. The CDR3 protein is CASSRGGRNSPLHF. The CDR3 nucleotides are TGCGCCAGCAGCCGTGGGGGGCGAAATTCACCCCTCCACTTT.

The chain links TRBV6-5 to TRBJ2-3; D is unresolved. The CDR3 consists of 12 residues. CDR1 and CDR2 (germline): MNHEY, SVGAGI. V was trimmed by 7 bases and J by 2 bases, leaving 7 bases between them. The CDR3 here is CASIAVTDTQYF. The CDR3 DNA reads TGTGCCAGCATAGCAGTCACAGATACGCAGTATTTT.

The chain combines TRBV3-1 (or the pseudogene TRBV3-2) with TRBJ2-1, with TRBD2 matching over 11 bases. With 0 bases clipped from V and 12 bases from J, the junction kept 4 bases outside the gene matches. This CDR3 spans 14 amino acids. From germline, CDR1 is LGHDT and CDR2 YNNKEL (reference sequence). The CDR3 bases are TGTGCCAGCAGCCAAGATTCTAGCGGGGGGCGGCAGTTCTTC. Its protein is CASSQDSSGGRQFF.

Here the CDR3 DNA reads TGTGCCAGCAGCTTATCACGCGGGGGGGCCGGGGAGACCCAGTACTTC. It encodes CASSLSRGGAGETQYF. The chain links TRBV7-8 to TRBJ2-5, with 9 nucleotides matching TRBD2. CDR1 and CDR2 (germline): SGHVS, FQNEAQ. J lost 5 bases, V lost 2 bases, and 9 bases had no gene match. This CDR3 is 16 amino acids long.